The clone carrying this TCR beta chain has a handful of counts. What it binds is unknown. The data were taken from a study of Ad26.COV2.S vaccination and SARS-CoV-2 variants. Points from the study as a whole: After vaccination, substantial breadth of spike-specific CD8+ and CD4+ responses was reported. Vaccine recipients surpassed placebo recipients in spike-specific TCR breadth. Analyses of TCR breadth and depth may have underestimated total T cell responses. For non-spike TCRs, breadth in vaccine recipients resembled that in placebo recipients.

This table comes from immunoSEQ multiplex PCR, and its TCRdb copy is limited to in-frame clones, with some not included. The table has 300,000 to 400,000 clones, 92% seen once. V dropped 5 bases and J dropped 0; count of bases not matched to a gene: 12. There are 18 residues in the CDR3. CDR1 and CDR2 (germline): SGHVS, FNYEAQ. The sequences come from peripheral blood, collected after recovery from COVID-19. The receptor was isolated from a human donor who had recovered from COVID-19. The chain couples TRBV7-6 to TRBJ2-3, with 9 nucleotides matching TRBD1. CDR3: CASSPNPGQGGSTDTQYF. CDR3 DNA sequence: TGTGCCAGCAGCCCCAACCCGGGACAGGGCGGGAGCACAGATACGCAGTATTTT.